The rows below give T cell receptor beta chains drawn from one sample of a study of control samples from healthy donors and cancer patients. This table comes from immunoSEQ multiplex PCR, and its TCRdb copy is limited to in-frame clones, with some not included. The sample lists 150,000 to 200,000 clones; over 85% were seen once. The source material was blood. The receptors derive from a man younger than 35 in good health. The conserved cysteine and the conserved F or W are not part of the CDR3 here. A D gene is named only where the DNA matches it firmly.

len: 11
v_gene: TRBV7-3
j_gene: TRBJ2-5
d_gene: NA
CDR3aa: ASSARRQETQY

len: 11
v_gene: TRBV19
j_gene: TRBJ2-5
d_gene: NA
CDR3aa: ATWDTYQETQY

len: 12
v_gene: TRBV27
j_gene: TRBJ1-4
d_gene: TRBD1
CDR3aa: ASSLGQLNEKLF

len: 11
v_gene: TRBV27
j_gene: TRBJ1-2
d_gene: NA
CDR3aa: ASSEGGVGGYT

len: 14
v_gene: TRBV4-1
j_gene: TRBJ2-3
d_gene: NA
CDR3aa: ASSQEVGGAADTQY

len: 15
v_gene: TRBV19
j_gene: TRBJ1-5
d_gene: NA
CDR3aa: ASSIDPYSDGNQPQH

len: 15
v_gene: TRBV12-5
j_gene: TRBJ1-3
d_gene: NA
CDR3aa: ASGPTDSESSGNTIY

len: 13
v_gene: TRBV28
j_gene: TRBJ1-4
d_gene: NA
CDR3aa: ASSKPGSSNEKLF

len: 11
v_gene: TRBV6-5
j_gene: TRBJ1-1
d_gene: TRBD1
CDR3aa: ARRTGSYYEAF

len: 11
v_gene: TRBV2
j_gene: TRBJ2-3
d_gene: TRBD2
CDR3aa: ASSGERGDTQY

len: 12
v_gene: TRBV2
j_gene: TRBJ1-6
d_gene: NA
CDR3aa: ASSSGTFNSPLH

len: 13
v_gene: TRBV5-1
j_gene: TRBJ1-2
d_gene: NA
CDR3aa: ASYTGTANFHGYT

len: 11
v_gene: TRBV12-3/TRBV12-4
j_gene: TRBJ2-2
d_gene: NA
CDR3aa: ASSLEGGGELF

len: 13
v_gene: TRBV5-1
j_gene: TRBJ2-5
d_gene: TRBD1
CDR3aa: ASSLGQGPGETQY

len: 14
v_gene: TRBV6-4
j_gene: TRBJ2-2
d_gene: TRBD2
CDR3aa: ASSMTSGANTGELF

len: 13
v_gene: TRBV7-6
j_gene: TRBJ2-2
d_gene: NA
CDR3aa: ASSFTGSNTGELF

len: 11
v_gene: TRBV30
j_gene: TRBJ1-6
d_gene: NA
CDR3aa: AWSDSYNSPLH

len: 12
v_gene: TRBV6-5
j_gene: TRBJ2-3
d_gene: NA
CDR3aa: AGQEGQGTDTQY

len: 11
v_gene: TRBV19
j_gene: TRBJ1-5
d_gene: TRBD1
CDR3aa: ASSGDRAQPQH

len: 16
v_gene: TRBV4-1
j_gene: TRBJ2-4
d_gene: TRBD1
CDR3aa: ASSQGRQGAKVKNIQY

len: 12
v_gene: TRBV5-1
j_gene: TRBJ2-5
d_gene: NA
CDR3aa: ASSTGTAQETQY

len: 11
v_gene: TRBV4-1
j_gene: TRBJ2-7
d_gene: NA
CDR3aa: ASSQMTGQEQY

len: 10
v_gene: TRBV12-3/TRBV12-4
j_gene: TRBJ2-1
d_gene: NA
CDR3aa: ASSIDRNEQF

len: 14
v_gene: TRBV30
j_gene: TRBJ1-4
d_gene: NA
CDR3aa: AWSEPRTGRNEKLF

len: 12
v_gene: TRBV24-1
j_gene: TRBJ2-4
d_gene: NA
CDR3aa: ATSDWGDPDIQY

len: 13
v_gene: TRBV7-3
j_gene: TRBJ1-1
d_gene: TRBD1
CDR3aa: ASSMSGTGVTEAF

len: 17
v_gene: TRBV6-2/TRBV6-3
j_gene: TRBJ2-7
d_gene: TRBD2
CDR3aa: ASSYIFGGGDASVYEQY

len: 14
v_gene: TRBV6-1
j_gene: TRBJ2-3
d_gene: NA
CDR3aa: ASSEVRSRPTDTQY

len: 13
v_gene: TRBV6-5
j_gene: TRBJ2-1
d_gene: NA
CDR3aa: ASSYGGLSYNEQF

len: 11
v_gene: TRBV29-1
j_gene: TRBJ2-3
d_gene: NA
CDR3aa: SVAGLTTDTQY

len: 14
v_gene: TRBV12-5
j_gene: TRBJ2-7
d_gene: TRBD1
CDR3aa: ASGWDRGGYTYEQY

len: 15
v_gene: TRBV4-1
j_gene: TRBJ2-2
d_gene: NA
CDR3aa: ASSQDLSVENTGELF

len: 14
v_gene: TRBV19
j_gene: TRBJ1-1
d_gene: NA
CDR3aa: ASSMGTFRVDTEAF

len: 14
v_gene: TRBV5-1
j_gene: TRBJ2-5
d_gene: TRBD2
CDR3aa: ASSRSSGGSQETQY

len: 11
v_gene: TRBV6-5
j_gene: TRBJ1-1
d_gene: NA
CDR3aa: ASSYSMEGEAF

len: 14
v_gene: TRBV5-5
j_gene: TRBJ2-7
d_gene: TRBD1
CDR3aa: ASSLAFRDSSYEQY

len: 14
v_gene: TRBV5-3
j_gene: TRBJ2-5
d_gene: NA
CDR3aa: ARSLLAGEFQETQY

len: 13
v_gene: TRBV9
j_gene: TRBJ1-3
d_gene: NA
CDR3aa: ASSVDGRSGNTIY

len: 13
v_gene: TRBV7-9
j_gene: TRBJ2-5
d_gene: NA
CDR3aa: ASSRPVLNGETQY

len: 11
v_gene: TRBV14
j_gene: TRBJ2-1
d_gene: NA
CDR3aa: ASSQDFPGYQF

len: 14
v_gene: TRBV19
j_gene: TRBJ2-6
d_gene: NA
CDR3aa: ASSISVAAGANVLT